This TCR beta chain is drawn from a study of cytomegalovirus exposure and HLA in healthy donors. 13 Jbeta primers and 60 Vbeta primers were used for the PCR. Profiled with immunoSEQ multiplex PCR; TCRdb holds only in-frame clones, not every one. The table has 75,000 to 90,000 clones, about 60% seen once. As concerns this clone: Its antigen is unknown.

General observations from the study: Reportedly, fewer N-insertions than the approximately 650-donor mean appeared in an Asian-associated ancestry cluster in a later analysis. Later, TCR association rates were found to vary by HLA locus, highest for DRB1 and lowest for HLA-C. V- and J-gene trimming in TCR beta was tied to a missense DCLRE1C variant by an analysis performed later.

Germline CDR1 is MNHEY and CDR2 is SVGAGI. With V trimmed by 6 bases and J by 6 bases, 4 bases remained unmatched. The length of the CDR3 is 14 residues. Every donor was a healthy person donating bone marrow. The source is a woman between 35 and 50 years old in good health and CMV-seropositive. The sequenced material came from PBMCs. The chain is built from TRBV6-5 and TRBJ2-3, with 12 bases identical to TRBD2. The CDR3 is CASRLAGGSDTQYF. The CDR3 DNA reads TGTGCCAGCAGACTAGCGGGAGGTTCGGATACGCAGTATTTT.